Each of the 19 T cell receptor beta chains below was sequenced from the same sample in a study of T cell responses to AZD1222 COVID-19 vaccine. TCRdb keeps only in-frame clones here, not all; method: immunoSEQ multiplex PCR. The sample includes approximately 74,000 clones, around four fifths of them seen just once. Sequenced material: peripheral blood, taken 28 days after the second AZD1222 dose. These receptors were obtained from an adult who received the AZD1222 COVID-19 vaccine.

The chain couples TRBV5-4 to TRBJ1-1; 7 nucleotides match TRBD1. The J segment lost 2 bases and the V segment lost 5 bases, leaving 6 bases of the junction unmatched. The CDR3 extends over 14 amino acids. In germline, CDR1 is SGHNT, CDR2 YYREEE (reference sequence). CDR3 in DNA: TGTGCCAGCAGAGAGGGACAGTTTAACACTGAAGCTTTCTTT. It translates to CASREGQFNTEAFF.

V and J are TRBV7-9 and TRBJ2-2, with D perhaps TRBD2 (5 bases). There are 15 residues in the CDR3. The germline V and J ends were trimmed by 2 bases and 6 bases, with 13 bases remaining between them. Germline assignment: CDR1 SEHNR and CDR2 FQNEAQ (reference sequence). CDR3 bases: TGTGCCAGCAGCTTACTGATGACGGGGTCCGGGGAGCTGTTTTTT. Translating gives CASSLLMTGSGELFF.

The sample holds many counts of this clone. The chain has TRBV6-5 and TRBJ1-5, with TRBD1 matching over 7 bases. This CDR3 spans 15 amino acids. J was trimmed by 3 bases and V by 8 bases; bases with no gene match: 10. The germline gives CDR1 MNHEY, CDR2 SVGAGI. In DNA, the CDR3 is TGTGCCAGCTCTCGACAGGGAATCGACAATCAGCCCCAGCATTTT. Translation: CASSRQGIDNQPQHF.

The rearrangement uses TRBV6-5 and TRBJ2-7; D is unclear. Germline CDR1 and CDR2: MNHEY and SVGAGI. The CDR3 runs to 14 residues. Deletions cut 6 bases from V and 0 bases from J, with 12 bases between. The CDR3: CASRSKVSSYEQYF. The CDR3 DNA reads TGTGCCAGCAGATCTAAAGTTAGCTCCTACGAGCAGTACTTC.

V usage is TRBV20-1 and J usage is TRBJ2-7; D not resolved. V was trimmed by 3 bases and J by 7 bases, leaving 16 bases between them. This CDR3 is built from 13 residues. Germline assignment: CDR1 DFQATT and CDR2 SNEGSKA (reference sequence). In nucleotides, the CDR3 is TGCAGTGCTAGTGGTCGTTCGGAGAGAGAGCAGTACTTC. Its translation: CSASGRSEREQYF.

By share, this clone ranks as medium-sized. This rearrangement joins TRBV2 to TRBJ2-1; D is uncertain. The CDR3 extends over 14 amino acids. Between the trimmed V and J ends, which lost 8 bases and 0 bases, there was a span of 11 bases. CDR1 SNHLY and CDR2 FYNNEI come from the germline V gene. The CDR3 sequence is CASHRDSSYNEQFF. The DNA for the CDR3 is TGTGCCAGCCATAGGGATAGCTCCTACAATGAGCAGTTCTTC.

The V and J genes are TRBV4-2 and TRBJ2-7, with D perhaps matching TRBD2 (6 bases). V lost 1 base, J lost 4 bases, and 14 bases lay in between. The CDR3 is 15 amino acids. Germline V gene lookup returns CDR1 LGHNA and CDR2 YNFKEQ. CDR3 loop: CASSQVTGSLYEQYF. DNA of the CDR3: TGTGCCAGCAGCCAAGTAACCGGGAGTCTATACGAGCAGTACTTC.

This rearrangement joins TRBV6-5 to TRBJ2-2; the D is unclear. Trimming cost V 0 bases and J 2 bases, with 7 bases left between them. The CDR3 runs to 15 residues. Per the germline V gene, CDR1 is MNHEY and CDR2 is SVGAGI. DNA of the CDR3: TGTGCCAGCAGTTACTCTCCAGCAAACACCGGGGAGCTGTTTTTT. Translating it yields CASSYSPANTGELFF.

The gene calls are TRBV19 and TRBJ1-3, with D unclear. Trimming pared 5 bases from V and 4 bases from J, leaving 15 bases between. Germline lookup yields CDR1 LNHDA and CDR2 SQIVND (reference sequence). The CDR3 covers 15 residues. The CDR3 DNA reads as TGTGCCAGTAGTTTCCTGGAGCGGCTCGGAAACACCATATATTTT. Translated: CASSFLERLGNTIYF.

This clone has at least ten counts. The chain joins TRBV20-1 to TRBJ1-5; maybe TRBD1 (5 bases). The CDR3 is made up of 13 amino acids. Germline CDR1 is DFQATT and CDR2 is SNEGSKA (reference sequence). Trimming took 3 bases from V and 10 from J, leaving 16 bases between them. Written as DNA, the CDR3 is TGCAGTGCTAGTCTCTCCCAAGGGGCCCCCCAGCATTTT. Amino acids: CSASLSQGAPQHF.

The chain links TRBV6-5 to TRBJ1-2; tentatively, D is TRBD1 (6 bases). The length of the CDR3 is 14 residues. In germline, CDR1 is MNHEY, CDR2 SVGAGI. Trimming removed 6 bases at V and 4 bases at J, with 15 bases between. CDR3 DNA sequence: TGTGCCAGCAGAAGAACAGGGAGTTCCTATGGCTACACCTTC. As protein: CASRRTGSSYGYTF.

The J gene is TRBJ2-3, the V gene TRBV6-5; D is unclear. The V end lost 5 bases, the J end lost 6 bases, and 12 bases lay between the germline ends. The CDR3 has 13 residues. Germline CDR1 reads MNHEY; CDR2 reads SVGAGI. The CDR3 DNA reads TGTGCCAGCAGTAGCTCGAGGCGGGATACGCAGTATTTT. Encoded protein: CASSSSRRDTQYF.

This clone was counted a single time. The rearrangement joins TRBV3-1 (or the pseudogene TRBV3-2) to TRBJ2-3; 7 nucleotides line up with TRBD2. The CDR3 extends over 17 amino acids. Germline V gene sequence: CDR1 LGHDT, CDR2 YNNKEL (reference sequence). With 0 bases clipped from V and 2 bases from J, the junction kept 8 bases outside the gene matches. CDR3 sequence reads: CASSQDGSGSYTDTQYF. As DNA, the CDR3 is TGTGCCAGCAGCCAAGATGGTAGCGGGTCTTACACAGATACGCAGTATTTT.

The V call is TRBV6-6, the J call TRBJ1-2, with 8 nucleotides matching TRBD1. The CDR3 length is 15 residues. Germline trimming cut 4 bases from V and 4 bases from J; bases unmatched to any gene: 8. The germline V gene encodes CDR1 MNHNY and CDR2 SVGAGI (reference sequence). The CDR3: CASSSAGTGPYGYTF. The DNA of the CDR3 is TGTGCCAGCAGTTCAGCCGGGACAGGACCCTATGGCTACACCTTC.

The V and J genes are TRBV6-5 and TRBJ1-1; D not resolved. The CDR3 has 11 residues. Trimming stripped 10 bases from V and 10 bases from J, with 16 bases between. Germline V gene lookup returns CDR1 MNHEY and CDR2 SVGAGI. The CDR3: CATQYNRLAFF. In DNA, the CDR3 is TGTGCCACCCAATATAATCGGTTAGCTTTCTTT.

The chain is built from TRBV7-9 and TRBJ2-2; 7 bases map to TRBD2. V was pared by 4 bases and J by 3 bases, with 11 bases of the junction left unmatched. This CDR3 is built from 17 residues. The germline V gene encodes CDR1 SEHNR and CDR2 FQNEAQ (reference sequence). In DNA, the CDR3 is TGTGCCAGCAGCTCTTCGCGGGAGAAGGCTTACACCGGGGAGCTGTTTTTT. The encoded protein is CASSSSREKAYTGELFF.

CDR3 region: CATSRGASGIRFQYF. Here the CDR3 DNA reads TGTGCCACCAGCAGAGGGGCTAGCGGAATAAGGTTCCAGTACTTC. The rearrangement links TRBV15 to TRBJ2-5; 7 nucleotides align to TRBD2. Per the germline V gene, CDR1 is LNHNV and CDR2 is YYDKDF (reference sequence). The length of the CDR3 is 15 residues. V lost 1 base, J lost 10 bases, and 12 bases stayed unmatched.

V is TRBV28 and J is TRBJ2-2, with D unresolved. V was pared by 3 bases and J by 6 bases, with 11 bases between. The CDR3 has 14 amino acids. Germline V gene lookup returns CDR1 MDHEN and CDR2 SYDVKM. CDR3 nucleotides: TGTGCCAGCAGTTTGTTTCTCCTGCCCGGGGAGCTGTTTTTT. This translates into CASSLFLLPGELFF.

DNA for the CDR3: TGTGCCAGCAGTTTGCGGGGGGCCTTGGGCACAGATACGCAGTATTTT. It specifies CASSLRGALGTDTQYF. This sequence joins TRBV27 and TRBJ2-3, with 8 positions matching TRBD2. V lost 3 bases and J lost 1; bases outside the gene matches: 6. From germline, CDR1 is MNHEY and CDR2 SMNVEV (reference sequence). There are 16 residues in the CDR3.